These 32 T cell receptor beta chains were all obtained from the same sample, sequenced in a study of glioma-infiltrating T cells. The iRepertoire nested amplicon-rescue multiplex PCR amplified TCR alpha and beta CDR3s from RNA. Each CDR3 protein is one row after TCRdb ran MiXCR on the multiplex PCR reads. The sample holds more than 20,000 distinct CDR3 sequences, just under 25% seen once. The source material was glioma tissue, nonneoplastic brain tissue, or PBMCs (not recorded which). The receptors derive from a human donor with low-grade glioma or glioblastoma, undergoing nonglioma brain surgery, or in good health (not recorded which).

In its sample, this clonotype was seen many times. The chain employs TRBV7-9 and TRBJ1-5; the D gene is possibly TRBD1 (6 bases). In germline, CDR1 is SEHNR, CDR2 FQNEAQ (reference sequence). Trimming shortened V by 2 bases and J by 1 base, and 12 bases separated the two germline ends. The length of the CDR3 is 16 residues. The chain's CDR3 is CASSLTTGSSNQPQHF. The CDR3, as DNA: TGTGCCAGCAGCTTAACTACAGGGAGCAGCAATCAGCCCCAGCATTTT.

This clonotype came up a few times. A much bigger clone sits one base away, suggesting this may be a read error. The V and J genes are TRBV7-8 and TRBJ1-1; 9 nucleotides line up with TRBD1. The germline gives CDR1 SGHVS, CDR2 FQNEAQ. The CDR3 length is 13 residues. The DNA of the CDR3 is TGTGCCCGCAGCTCCCTAACAGGGGGCGTTGCTTTCTTT. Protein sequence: CARSSLTGGVAFF.

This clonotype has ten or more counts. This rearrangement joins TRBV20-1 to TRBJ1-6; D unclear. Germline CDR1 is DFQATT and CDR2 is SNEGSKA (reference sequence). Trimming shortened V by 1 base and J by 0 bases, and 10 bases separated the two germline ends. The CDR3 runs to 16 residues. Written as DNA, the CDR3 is TGCAGTGCTAGAGTGGACTCAAGCTCCTATAATTCACCCCTCCACTTT. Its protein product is CSARVDSSSYNSPLHF.

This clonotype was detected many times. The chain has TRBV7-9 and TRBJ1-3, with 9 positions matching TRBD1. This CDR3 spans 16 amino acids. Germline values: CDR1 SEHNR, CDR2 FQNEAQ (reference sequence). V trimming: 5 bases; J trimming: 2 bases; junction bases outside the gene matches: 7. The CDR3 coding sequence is TGTGCCAGCAGCCCCCTGGGGACAGGGCCTGGAAACACCATATATTTT. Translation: CASSPLGTGPGNTIYF.

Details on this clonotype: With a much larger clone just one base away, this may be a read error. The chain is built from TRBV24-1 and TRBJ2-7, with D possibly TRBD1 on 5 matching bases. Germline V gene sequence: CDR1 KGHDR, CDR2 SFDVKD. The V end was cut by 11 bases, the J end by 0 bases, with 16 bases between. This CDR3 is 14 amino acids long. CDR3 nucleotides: TGTGCCATCGCTAGAGGTGACAGCTCCTACGAGCAGTACTTC. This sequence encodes CAIARGDSSYEQYF.

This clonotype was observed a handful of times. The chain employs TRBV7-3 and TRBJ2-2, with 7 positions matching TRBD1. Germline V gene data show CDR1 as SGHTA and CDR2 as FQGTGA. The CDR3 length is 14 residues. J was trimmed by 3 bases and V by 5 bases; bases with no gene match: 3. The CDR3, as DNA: TGTGCCAGCAGCCCCGGACAGGACACCGGGGAGCTGTTTTTT. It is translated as CASSPGQDTGELFF.

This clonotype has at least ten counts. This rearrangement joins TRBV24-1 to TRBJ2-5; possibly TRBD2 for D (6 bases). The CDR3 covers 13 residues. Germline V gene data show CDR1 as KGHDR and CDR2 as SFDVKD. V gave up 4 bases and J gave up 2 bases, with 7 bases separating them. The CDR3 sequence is CATSDLAQETQYF. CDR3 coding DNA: TGTGCCACCAGTGACCTAGCGCAAGAGACCCAGTACTTC.

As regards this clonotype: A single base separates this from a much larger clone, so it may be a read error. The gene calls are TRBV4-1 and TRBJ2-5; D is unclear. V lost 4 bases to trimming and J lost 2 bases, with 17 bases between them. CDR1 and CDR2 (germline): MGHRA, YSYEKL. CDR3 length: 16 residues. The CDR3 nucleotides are TGCGCCAGCAGCCGGTCTTTCGACGAAAGGCAAGAGACCCAGTACTTC. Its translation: CASSRSFDERQETQYF.

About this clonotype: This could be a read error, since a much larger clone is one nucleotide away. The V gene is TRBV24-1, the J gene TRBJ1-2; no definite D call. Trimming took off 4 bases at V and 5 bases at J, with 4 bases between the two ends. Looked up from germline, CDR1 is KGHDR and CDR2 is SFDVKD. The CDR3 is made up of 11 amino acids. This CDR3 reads CATSDQYGYTF. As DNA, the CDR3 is TGTGCCACCAGTGACCAATATGGCTACACCTTC.

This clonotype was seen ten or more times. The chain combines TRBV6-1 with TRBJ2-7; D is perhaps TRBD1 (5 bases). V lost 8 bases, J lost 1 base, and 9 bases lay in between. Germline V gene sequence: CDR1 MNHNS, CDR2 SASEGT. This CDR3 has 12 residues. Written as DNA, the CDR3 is TGTGCCAGCGAAGGACATTCCTACGAGCAGTACTTC. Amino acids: CASEGHSYEQYF.

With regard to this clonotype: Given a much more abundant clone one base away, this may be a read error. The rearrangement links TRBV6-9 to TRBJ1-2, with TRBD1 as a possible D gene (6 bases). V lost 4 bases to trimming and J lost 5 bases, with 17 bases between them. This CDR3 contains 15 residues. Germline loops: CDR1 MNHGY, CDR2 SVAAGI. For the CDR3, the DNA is TGTGCCAGCAGTTTATCAAAGGGGGAGTTGTATGGCTACACCTTC. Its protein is CASSLSKGELYGYTF.

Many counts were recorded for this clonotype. This chain's CDR3 is CASSARGSGTDTQYF. The CDR3 DNA sequence: TGTGCCAGCAGCGCGAGGGGCAGCGGCACAGATACGCAGTATTTT. This chain uses TRBV14 with TRBJ2-3, with D perhaps TRBD1 or TRBD2 (5 bases each). CDR1 and CDR2 from the germline V gene are SGHDN and FVKESK. The CDR3 totals 15 residues. V shed 5 bases and J shed 1 base, with 13 bases lying between them.

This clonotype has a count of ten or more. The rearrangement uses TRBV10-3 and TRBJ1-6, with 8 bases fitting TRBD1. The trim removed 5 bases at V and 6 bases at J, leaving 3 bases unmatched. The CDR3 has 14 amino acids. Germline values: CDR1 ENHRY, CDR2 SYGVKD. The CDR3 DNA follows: TGTGCCATCAGTCGGACAGGGAGTAATTCACCCCTCCACTTT. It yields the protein CAISRTGSNSPLHF.

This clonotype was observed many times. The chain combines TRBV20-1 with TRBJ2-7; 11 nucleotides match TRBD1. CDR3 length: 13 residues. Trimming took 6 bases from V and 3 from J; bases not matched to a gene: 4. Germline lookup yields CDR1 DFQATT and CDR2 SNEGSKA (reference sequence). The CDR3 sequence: CSATGTGGYEQYF. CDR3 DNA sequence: TGCAGTGCGACCGGGACAGGGGGCTACGAGCAGTACTTC.

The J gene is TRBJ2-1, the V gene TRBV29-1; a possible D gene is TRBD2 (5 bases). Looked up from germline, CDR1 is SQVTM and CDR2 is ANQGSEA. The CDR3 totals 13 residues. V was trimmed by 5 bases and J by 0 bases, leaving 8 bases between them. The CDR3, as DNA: TGCAGCGTTCTCCGGGACTCCTACAATGAGCAGTTCTTC. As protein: CSVLRDSYNEQFF.

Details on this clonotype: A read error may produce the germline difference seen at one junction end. In DNA form, the CDR3 reads TGTGTCAGCAGTTCCACATATAGTCAGCCCCAGCATTTT. Protein product: CVSSSTYSQPQHF. The rearrangement uses TRBV27 and TRBJ1-5; D not certain. The CDR3 runs 13 residues. The germline gives CDR1 MNHEY, CDR2 SMNVEV (reference sequence).

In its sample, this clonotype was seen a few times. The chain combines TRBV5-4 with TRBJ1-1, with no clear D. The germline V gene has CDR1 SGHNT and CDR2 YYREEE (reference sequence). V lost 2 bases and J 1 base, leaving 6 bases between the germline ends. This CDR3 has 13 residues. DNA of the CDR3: TGTGCCAGCAGCTTTCGGCGGAACACTGAAGCTTTCTTT. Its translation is CASSFRRNTEAFF.

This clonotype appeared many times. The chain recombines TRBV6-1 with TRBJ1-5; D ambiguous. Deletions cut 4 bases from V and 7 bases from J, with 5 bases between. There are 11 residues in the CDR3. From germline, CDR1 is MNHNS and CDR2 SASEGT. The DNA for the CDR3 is TGTGCCAGCAGTGCAGAACAGCCCCAGCATTTT. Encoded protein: CASSAEQPQHF.

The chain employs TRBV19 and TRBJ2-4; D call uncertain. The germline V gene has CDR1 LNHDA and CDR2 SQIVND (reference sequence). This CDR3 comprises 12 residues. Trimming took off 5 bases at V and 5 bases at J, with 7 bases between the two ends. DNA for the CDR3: TGTGCCAGTAGTCTCCGGGAAAACATTCAGTACTTC. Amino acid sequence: CASSLRENIQYF.

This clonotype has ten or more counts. CDR3 residues: CASSPGLAHNEQYF. CDR3 bases: TGTGCCAGCAGCCCGGGACTAGCCCACAACGAGCAGTACTTC. The J gene is TRBJ2-7, the V gene TRBV7-2; 9 bases line up with TRBD2. The length of the CDR3 is 14 residues. The V and J ends lost 5 bases and 5 bases, in that order; junction bases with no gene match: 7. Germline V gene lookup returns CDR1 SGHTA and CDR2 FQGNSA.

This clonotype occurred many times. CDR3 bases: TGTGCCAGCTTTCCGGCAGGGGGGGAGACCCAGTACTTC. Translated: CASFPAGGETQYF. The chain has TRBV6-1 and TRBJ2-5, with D possibly matching TRBD1 (7 bases). V was clipped by 8 bases and J by 5 bases, with 15 bases between them. Per germline, CDR1 MNHNS and CDR2 SASEGT. The CDR3 runs 13 residues.

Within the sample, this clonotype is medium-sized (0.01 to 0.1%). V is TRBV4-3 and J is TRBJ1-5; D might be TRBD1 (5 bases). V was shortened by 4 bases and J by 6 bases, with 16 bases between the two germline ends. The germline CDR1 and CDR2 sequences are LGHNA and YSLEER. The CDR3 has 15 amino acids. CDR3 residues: CASSRGTGIGQPQHF. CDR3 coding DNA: TGCGCCAGCAGCCGAGGGACCGGTATTGGTCAGCCCCAGCATTTT.

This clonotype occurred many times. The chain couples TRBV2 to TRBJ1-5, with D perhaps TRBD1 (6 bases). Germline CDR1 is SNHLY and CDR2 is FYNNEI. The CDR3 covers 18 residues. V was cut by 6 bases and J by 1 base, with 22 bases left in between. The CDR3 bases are TGTGCCAGCAGGTCGTTACCTAAAAGTACAGGGAGCAATCAGCCCCAGCATTTT. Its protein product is CASRSLPKSTGSNQPQHF.

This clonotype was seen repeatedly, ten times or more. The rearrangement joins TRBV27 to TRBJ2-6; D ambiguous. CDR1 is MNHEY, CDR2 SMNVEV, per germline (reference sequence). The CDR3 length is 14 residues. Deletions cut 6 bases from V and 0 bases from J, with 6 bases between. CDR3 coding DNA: TGTGCCAGCAGCTCCTACTCTGGGGCCAACGTCCTGACTTTC. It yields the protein CASSSYSGANVLTF.

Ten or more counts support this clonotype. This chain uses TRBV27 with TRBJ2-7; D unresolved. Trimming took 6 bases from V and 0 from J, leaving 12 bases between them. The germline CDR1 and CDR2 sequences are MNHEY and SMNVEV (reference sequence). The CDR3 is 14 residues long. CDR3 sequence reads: CASRNPGRSYEQYF. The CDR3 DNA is TGTGCCAGCAGAAATCCAGGCCGCTCCTACGAGCAGTACTTC.

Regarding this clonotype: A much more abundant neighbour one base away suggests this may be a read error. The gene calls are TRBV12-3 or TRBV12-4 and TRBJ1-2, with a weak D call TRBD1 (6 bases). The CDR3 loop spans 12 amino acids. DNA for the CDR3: TGTGCCAGCAGCACAGGGCCTTATGGCTACAGCTTC. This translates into CASSTGPYGYSF.

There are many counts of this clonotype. The CDR3 coding sequence is TGTGCCAGCAGTGAGGGAGTGACTGCTAACTATGGCTACACCTTC. Residues: CASSEGVTANYGYTF. The chain couples TRBV6-1 to TRBJ1-2; no firm D call. The CDR3 runs 15 residues. V dropped 3 bases and J dropped 0 bases, with 11 bases sitting between them. The germline V gene has CDR1 MNHNS and CDR2 SASEGT.

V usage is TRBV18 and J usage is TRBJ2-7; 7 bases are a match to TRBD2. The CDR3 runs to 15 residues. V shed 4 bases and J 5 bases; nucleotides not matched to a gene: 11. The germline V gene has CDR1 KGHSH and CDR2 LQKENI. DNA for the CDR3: TGTGCCAGCTCACTACAAGGACTAGACGCCGACGAGCAGTACTTC. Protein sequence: CASSLQGLDADEQYF. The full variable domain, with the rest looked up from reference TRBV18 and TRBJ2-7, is NAGVMQNPRHLVRRRGQEARLRCSPMKGHSHVYWYRQLPEEGLKFMVYLQKENIIDESGMPKERFSAEFPKEGPSILRIQQVVRGDSAAYFCASSLQGLDADEQYFGPGTRLTVT.

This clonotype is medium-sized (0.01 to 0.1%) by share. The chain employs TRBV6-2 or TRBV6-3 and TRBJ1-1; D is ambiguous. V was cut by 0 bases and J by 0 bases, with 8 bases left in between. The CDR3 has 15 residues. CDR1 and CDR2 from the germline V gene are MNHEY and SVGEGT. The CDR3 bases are TGTGCCAGCAGTTACTCGTGGGGAATGAACACTGAAGCTTTCTTT. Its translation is CASSYSWGMNTEAFF.

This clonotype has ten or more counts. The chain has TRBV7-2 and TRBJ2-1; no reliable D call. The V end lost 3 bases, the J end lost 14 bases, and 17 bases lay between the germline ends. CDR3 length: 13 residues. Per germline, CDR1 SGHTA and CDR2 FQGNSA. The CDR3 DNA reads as TGTGCCAGCAGCTTGGATCCTAGTAGCCGGAAGTTCTTC. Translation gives CASSLDPSSRKFF.

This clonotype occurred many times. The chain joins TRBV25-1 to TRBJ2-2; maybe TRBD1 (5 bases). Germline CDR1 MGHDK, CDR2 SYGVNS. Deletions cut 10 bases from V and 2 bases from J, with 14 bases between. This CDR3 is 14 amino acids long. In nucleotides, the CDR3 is TGTGCCACCCTGGGGCACTTTAACACCGGGGAGCTGTTTTTT. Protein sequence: CATLGHFNTGELFF.

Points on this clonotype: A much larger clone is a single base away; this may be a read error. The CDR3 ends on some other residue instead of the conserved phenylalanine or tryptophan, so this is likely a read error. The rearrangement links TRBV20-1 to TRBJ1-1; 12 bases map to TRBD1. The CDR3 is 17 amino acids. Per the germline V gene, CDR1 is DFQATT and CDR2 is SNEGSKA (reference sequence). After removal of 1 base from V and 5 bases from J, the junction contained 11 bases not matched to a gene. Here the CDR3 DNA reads TGCAGTGCTAGAGCCTCCCGGGACAGGGGGCTTGGAACTGAAGCTTTCCTT. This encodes CSARASRDRGLGTEAFL.